These T cell receptor beta chains were read from a single sample in a study of blood T cell repertoires in COVID-19. Libraries were prepared by immunoSEQ multiplex PCR; TCRdb keeps only in-frame clonotypes and omits some of them. The sample contains about 300,000 clones, around four fifths of which appear only once. Sequencing input: peripheral blood. The receptors stem from a woman between 50 and 59 years old with acute or convalescent COVID-19. Each CDR3 is given with its conserved first and last residue. D genes are given only for firm matches. Clone size is shown for a subset of rows, as once, few, many or a class of expanded clone.

CDR3 length	clone size	D gene	J gene	V gene	CDR3 protein	CDR3 DNA
16	-	TRBD1	TRBJ1-1	TRBV5-6	CASSPSPDRANTEAFF	TGTGCCAGCAGCCCGAGCCCCGACAGGGCGAACACTGAAGCTTTCTTT
15	-	TRBD1	TRBJ1-1	TRBV28	CASSLGQGYNSEAFF	TGTGCCAGCAGTTTGGGACAGGGATATAATAGTGAAGCTTTCTTT
13	-	TRBD1	TRBJ1-1	TRBV3-1/TRBV3-2	CASSHTGGTEAFF	TGTGCCAGCAGCCATACAGGGGGGACTGAAGCTTTCTTT
16	-	-	TRBJ2-6	TRBV10-3	CAISDPGISGANVLTF	TGTGCCATCAGTGACCCGGGAATCTCTGGGGCCAACGTCCTGACTTTC
14	few	-	TRBJ1-1	TRBV2	CASTLGGVLREAFF	TGTGCCAGCACCCTAGGAGGGGTACTTCGAGAAGCTTTCTTT
15	-	-	TRBJ1-1	TRBV3-1/TRBV3-2	CASSQAISTGTAAFF	TGTGCCAGCAGCCAAGCTATAAGCACAGGGACCGCGGCTTTCTTT
15	-	TRBD1	TRBJ1-2	TRBV18	CASSRGTGGDYGYTF	TGTGCCAGCTCACGAGGGACAGGGGGCGACTATGGCTACACCTTC
12	many	-	TRBJ2-5	TRBV5-1	CASKGSGETQYF	TGCGCCAGCAAGGGGTCAGGAGAGACCCAGTACTTC
17	-	-	TRBJ2-6	TRBV9	CASSGRLGVSGANVLTF	TGTGCCAGCAGCGGCCGTTTAGGGGTTTCTGGGGCCAACGTCCTGACTTTC
22	-	TRBD2	TRBJ2-6	TRBV12-5	CASGFSPLGTSGGLSGANVLTF	TGTGCTAGTGGTTTCTCCCCCCTAGGGACTAGCGGGGGTCTCTCTGGGGCCAACGTCCTGACTTTC
15	-	-	TRBJ2-2	TRBV10-3	CAIRDSSVDTGELFF	TGTGCCATCAGGGACAGCTCCGTGGACACCGGGGAGCTGTTTTTT
15	-	-	TRBJ1-4	TRBV9	CASSEGSATNEKLFF	TGTGCCAGCAGCGAGGGGTCTGCAACTAATGAAAAACTGTTTTTT
15	-	-	TRBJ2-7	TRBV5-4	CASSLAGSSSYEQYF	TGTGCCAGCAGCTTGGCCGGGAGTAGCTCCTACGAGCAGTACTTC
14	-	TRBD1	TRBJ1-2	TRBV9	CASSSGQASGGYTF	TGTGCCAGCAGCTCGGGACAGGCGTCTGGCGGCTACACCTTC
16	-	-	TRBJ1-2	TRBV6-2/TRBV6-3	CASSPLRDKGNYGYTF	TGTGCCAGCAGTCCGCTAAGGGACAAGGGAAACTATGGCTACACCTTC
15	-	TRBD1	TRBJ1-1	TRBV30	CAWSDRGRVNTEAFF	TGTGCCTGGAGTGACAGGGGGCGGGTGAACACTGAAGCTTTCTTT
15	-	-	TRBJ2-2	TRBV30	CAWKTGIGGNGELFF	TGTGCCTGGAAGACCGGCATAGGGGGTAACGGGGAGCTGTTTTTT
15	-	TRBD1	TRBJ1-3	TRBV5-5	CASSAQTGREDTIYF	TGTGCCAGCAGCGCCCAGACAGGGAGAGAGGACACCATATATTTT
13	few	-	TRBJ1-1	TRBV2	CASRSRGVTEAFF	TGTGCCAGCCGGTCCAGGGGAGTCACTGAAGCTTTCTTT
13	-	-	TRBJ1-1	TRBV30	CAWSVGANTEAFF	TGTGCCTGGAGTGTAGGAGCGAACACTGAAGCTTTCTTT
16	-	TRBD2	TRBJ2-1	TRBV25-1	CASSDSGGREYNEQFF	TGTGCCAGCAGTGATTCAGGCGGGAGAGAATACAATGAGCAGTTCTTC
11	-	-	TRBJ2-1	TRBV6-5	CASKAAEEQFF	TGTGCCAGCAAAGCAGCGGAGGAGCAGTTCTTC
13	-	-	TRBJ2-3	TRBV29-1	CSVLTVNTDTQYF	TGCAGCGTTCTCACAGTTAACACAGATACGCAGTATTTT
17	once	TRBD1	TRBJ2-2	TRBV15	CATSRVRGTGATGELFF	TGTGCCACCAGCAGAGTGCGGGGGACAGGGGCCACCGGGGAGCTGTTTTTT
14	once	-	TRBJ1-6	TRBV5-1	CASSFRDTGSDLHF	TGCGCCAGCAGCTTCCGGGACACTGGAAGCGACCTCCACTTT
17	-	TRBD1	TRBJ1-1	TRBV18	CASSPRIQGAANTEAFF	TGTGCCAGCTCACCACGCATCCAGGGGGCCGCGAACACTGAAGCTTTCTTT
15	-	-	TRBJ1-2	TRBV5-5	CASSRQGDWAGGYTF	TGTGCCAGCAGTCGACAAGGGGACTGGGCGGGCGGCTACACCTTC
13	-	-	TRBJ1-1	TRBV7-2	CASSSSRDTEAFF	TGTGCCAGCAGCTCCTCGCGGGACACTGAAGCTTTCTTT
15	-	TRBD2	TRBJ2-7	TRBV27	CASSPTSGGLGEQYF	TGTGCCAGCAGTCCTACTAGCGGGGGTTTGGGCGAGCAGTACTTC
15	-	-	TRBJ2-1	TRBV28	CASRGGGDSYNEQFF	TGTGCCAGCAGAGGAGGGGGCGACAGCTACAATGAGCAGTTCTTC
16	-	-	TRBJ2-2	TRBV7-2	CASSLEAQGLAGELFF	TGTGCCAGCAGCTTAGAGGCCCAGGGGTTGGCCGGGGAGCTGTTTTTT
17	-	-	TRBJ1-1	TRBV15	CATSRDGTPDWNTEAFF	TGTGCCACCAGCAGAGACGGGACACCGGATTGGAACACTGAAGCTTTCTTT
15	-	TRBD1	TRBJ2-7	TRBV3-1/TRBV3-2	CASSQAGTGVYEQYF	TGTGCCAGCAGCCAAGCCGGGACAGGGGTGTACGAGCAGTACTTC
13	-	-	TRBJ1-6	TRBV9	CASSRAGNSPLHF	TGTGCCAGCAGCCGCGCAGGAAATTCACCCCTCCACTTT
13	-	-	TRBJ2-1	TRBV12-5	CASGSGTYNEQFF	TGTGCTAGTGGCTCCGGGACTTACAATGAGCAGTTCTTC
17	once	TRBD2	TRBJ2-4	TRBV7-6	CASSFYSGTSGRDIQYF	TGTGCCAGCAGCTTCTATTCCGGGACTAGCGGGAGAGACATTCAGTACTTC
16	-	TRBD1	TRBJ2-5	TRBV6-2/TRBV6-3	CASSSPRGQGQETQYF	TGTGCCAGCAGTTCCCCGAGAGGACAGGGGCAAGAGACCCAGTACTTC
13	-	-	TRBJ2-3	TRBV3-1/TRBV3-2	CASSRDGTDTQYF	TGTGCCAGCAGCCGAGACGGCACAGATACGCAGTATTTT
14	-	TRBD2	TRBJ2-1	TRBV24-1	CATGGREGNNEQFF	TGTGCCACCGGAGGGAGGGAGGGAAACAATGAGCAGTTCTTC
16	once	-	TRBJ1-2	TRBV4-1	CASSQPPQGSRYGYTF	TGCGCCAGCAGCCAACCCCCCCAGGGGTCCCGCTATGGCTACACCTTC
16	once	TRBD1	TRBJ2-1	TRBV27	CASSLSTRTGPNEQFF	TGTGCCAGCAGTTTATCGACCCGGACAGGGCCCAATGAGCAGTTCTTC
10	-	-	TRBJ1-2	TRBV20-1	CSAYSLGYTF	TGCAGTGCTTATAGCTTGGGCTACACCTTC
15	-	TRBD1	TRBJ1-2	TRBV6-5	CASMEGGRTNYGYTF	TGTGCCAGCATGGAAGGGGGCAGGACTAACTATGGCTACACCTTC
13	-	TRBD1	TRBJ1-2	TRBV3-1/TRBV3-2	CASRQTGNDGYTF	TGTGCCAGCAGACAGACAGGGAACGATGGCTACACCTTC
15	few	-	TRBJ2-5	TRBV11-2	CASSLDSPRGETQYF	TGTGCCAGCAGCTTAGACTCTCCCCGGGGAGAGACCCAGTACTTC
13	few	-	TRBJ1-1	TRBV12-5	CASGLALGQLAFF	TGTGCTAGTGGTTTGGCGTTAGGACAATTGGCTTTCTTT
17	once	-	TRBJ2-3	TRBV7-9	CASSTMGAGRSTDTQYF	TGTGCCAGCAGCACAATGGGGGCAGGGCGGTCGACAGATACGCAGTATTTT
14	-	-	TRBJ2-3	TRBV4-1	CASSPTGGGNTQYF	TGCGCCAGCAGCCCAACAGGTGGGGGGAATACGCAGTATTTT
15	-	TRBD2	TRBJ2-1	TRBV7-8	CASSGPGLAHNEQFF	TGTGCCAGCAGCGGACCGGGACTAGCACACAATGAGCAGTTCTTC
17	-	-	TRBJ2-7	TRBV7-3	CASTPQMGHRTAYEQYF	TGTGCCAGCACCCCGCAAATGGGCCATCGGACAGCCTACGAGCAGTACTTC
13	-	-	TRBJ1-2	TRBV11-2	CASSPELNYGYTF	TGTGCCAGCAGCCCCGAGCTTAACTATGGCTACACCTTC
15	-	-	TRBJ2-5	TRBV7-2	CASSAIRQVMETQYF	TGTGCCAGCAGCGCGATTAGACAGGTCATGGAGACCCAGTACTTC
13	-	-	TRBJ2-7	TRBV4-3	CASSQGGDGEQYF	TGCGCCAGCAGCCAAGGCGGGGACGGCGAGCAGTACTTC
15	-	TRBD2	TRBJ2-1	TRBV20-1	CSASGREAIYNEQFF	TGCAGTGCTAGTGGACGGGAGGCGATATACAATGAGCAGTTCTTC
15	-	-	TRBJ1-1	TRBV2	CASVTHLLGGTEAFF	TGTGCCAGCGTAACGCACCTCCTGGGGGGCACTGAAGCTTTCTTT
15	-	TRBD2	TRBJ2-3	TRBV7-2	CASSPRKAGGDTQYF	TGTGCCAGCAGCCCCCGGAAAGCGGGGGGAGATACGCAGTATTTT
15	-	-	TRBJ2-7	TRBV3-1/TRBV3-2	CASSQEYGTTGEQYF	TGTGCCAGCAGCCAAGAGTACGGGACAACGGGGGAGCAGTACTTC
15	-	TRBD1	TRBJ2-5	TRBV2	CASRGDRESWETQYF	TGTGCCAGCAGGGGAGACAGGGAGTCGTGGGAGACCCAGTACTTC
17	-	TRBD1	TRBJ1-1	TRBV4-1	CASSSSSPGQGYTEAFF	TGCGCCAGCAGCTCTTCATCCCCGGGACAGGGTTACACTGAAGCTTTCTTT